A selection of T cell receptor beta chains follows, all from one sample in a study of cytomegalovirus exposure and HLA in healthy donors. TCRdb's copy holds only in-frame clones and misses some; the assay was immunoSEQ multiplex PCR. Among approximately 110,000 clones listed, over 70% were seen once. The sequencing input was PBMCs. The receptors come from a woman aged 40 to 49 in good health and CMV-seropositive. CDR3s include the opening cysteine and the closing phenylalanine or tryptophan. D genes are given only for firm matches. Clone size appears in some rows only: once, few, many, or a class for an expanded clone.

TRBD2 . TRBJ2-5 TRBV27 TGTGCCAGCAGTGTGGGGGGCGGGAGGGAGACCCAGTACTTC CASSVGGGRETQYF
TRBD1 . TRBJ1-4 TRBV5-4 TGTGCCAGCAGCCTGAAGAGGACAGGGGCAGAGGAAAAACTGTTTTTT CASSLKRTGAEEKLFF
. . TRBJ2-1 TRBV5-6 TGTGCCAGCAGACTACTGCGCTCCTACAATGAGCAGTTCTTC CASRLLRSYNEQFF
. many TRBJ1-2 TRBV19 TGTGCCAGTAGTATGACACAGGGCTCTGGCTACACCTTC CASSMTQGSGYTF
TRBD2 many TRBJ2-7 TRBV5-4 TGTGCCAGCAGCATTAGCGGGAGAGGGCGTAGCGAGCAGTACTTC CASSISGRGRSEQYF
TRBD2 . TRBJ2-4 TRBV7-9 TGTGCCAGCAGCTTAGCGGGTGTTGCTAGCGGGATAGCCCAGTACTTC CASSLAGVASGIAQYF
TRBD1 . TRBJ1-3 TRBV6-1 TGTGCCAGTTATAGGACAGGCTCTGGAAACACCATATATTTT CASYRTGSGNTIYF
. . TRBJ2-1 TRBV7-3 TGTGCCAGCAGCCTGAACCCCGAGAACGCAGGGGATCCTGAGCAGTTCTTC CASSLNPENAGDPEQFF
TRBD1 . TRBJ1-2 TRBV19 TGTGCCAGTAGTCTCCCAGGGGGCGCAAACACCTTC CASSLPGGANTF
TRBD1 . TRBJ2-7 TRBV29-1 TGCAGCGTTGGTGAGGGGGACAGACTCATCTACGAGCAGTACTTC CSVGEGDRLIYEQYF
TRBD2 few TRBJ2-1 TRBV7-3 TGTGCCAGCAGCTTGGGCGCCGGGACTACACGAGAGGGGCAGTTCTTC CASSLGAGTTREGQFF
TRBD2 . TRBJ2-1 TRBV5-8 TGTGCCAGCAGCCCCCAAGGGGGACTAGTCATCGATGAGCAGTTCTTC CASSPQGGLVIDEQFF
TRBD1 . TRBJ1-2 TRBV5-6 TGTGCCAGCAGCCACTGGGACAGGGATGGCTACACCTTC CASSHWDRDGYTF
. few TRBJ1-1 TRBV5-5 TGTGCCAGCAGCTCAGGGGCAGAATTTTTGAACACTGAAGCTTTCTTT CASSSGAEFLNTEAFF
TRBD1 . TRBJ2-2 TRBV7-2 TGTGCCAGCGGAAGGACAGGGGGCGTCGTAGGCGGGGAGCTGTTTTTT CASGRTGGVVGGELFF
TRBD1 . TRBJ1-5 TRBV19 TGTGCCAGTAGCACCGTCGGGACAGGGGTCGTGATGCGGCCCCAGCATTTT CASSTVGTGVVMRPQHF
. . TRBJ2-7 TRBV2 TGTGCCAGCAGTCCCTCTAGCGTTCGATACGAGCAGTACTTC CASSPSSVRYEQYF
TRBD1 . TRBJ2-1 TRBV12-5 TGTGCTAGTGCCTCGACAGGGAATCACAATGAGCAGTTCTTC CASASTGNHNEQFF
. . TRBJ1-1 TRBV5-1 TGCGCCAGCAGCTCACACAGACAGGAGGAAGCTTTCTTT CASSSHRQEEAFF
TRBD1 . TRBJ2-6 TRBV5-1 TGCGCCAGCAGGGTGGACTCGTGGGACAGCCGTACTGGGGCCAACGTCCTGACTTTC CASRVDSWDSRTGANVLTF
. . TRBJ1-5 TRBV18 TGTGCCAGCTCATCGAACAGGGCGTCCAATCAGCCCCAGCATTTT CASSSNRASNQPQHF
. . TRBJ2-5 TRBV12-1 TGTGCCAGCAGCTTTGCGGGGGGATGGCAAGAGACCCAGTACTTC CASSFAGGWQETQYF
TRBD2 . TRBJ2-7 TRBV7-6 TGTGCCAGCAGCTCGTGGACTAGCGGGATCGGCGAGCAGTACTTC CASSSWTSGIGEQYF
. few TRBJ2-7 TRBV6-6 TGTGCCAGCAGGGCGGGAAGCTCCTACGAGCAGTACTTC CASRAGSSYEQYF
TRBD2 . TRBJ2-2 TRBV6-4 TGTGCCAGCAGTGAGCGGGGGGCGAACACCGGGGAGCTGTTTTTT CASSERGANTGELFF
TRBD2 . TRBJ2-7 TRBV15 TGTGCCACCCTACTAGCGGGGGGGCAGTACGAGCAGTACTTC CATLLAGGQYEQYF
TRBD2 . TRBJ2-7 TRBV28 TGTGCCAGCAATCTGGTGGGAGGGGTCGTCTACGAGCAGTACTTC CASNLVGGVVYEQYF
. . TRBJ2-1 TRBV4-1 TGCGCCAGCAGCCAATTAGGGGGACCCAATGAGCAGTTCTTC CASSQLGGPNEQFF
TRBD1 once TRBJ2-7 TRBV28 TGTGCCAGCAGTACCCCCGGGACAGGGTTGATCGAGCAGTACTTC CASSTPGTGLIEQYF
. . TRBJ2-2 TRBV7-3 TGTGCCAGCAGTTCCGGGACATTAACCGGGGAGCTGTTTTTT CASSSGTLTGELFF
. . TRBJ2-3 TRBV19 TGTGCCAGTAGTTCCGGCGGGAGCACAGATACGCAGTATTTT CASSSGGSTDTQYF
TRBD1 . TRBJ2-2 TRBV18 TGTGCCAGCTCACCACGCCAGGGGGTCCCCGGGGAGCTGTTTTTT CASSPRQGVPGELFF
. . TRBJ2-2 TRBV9 TGTGCCAGCAGCCACTGGGGGGTTTTGTCCTCCGGGGAGCTGTTTTTT CASSHWGVLSSGELFF
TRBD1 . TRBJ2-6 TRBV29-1 TGCAGCGTTCCGACAGGGGATGGGGCCAACGTCCTGACTTTC CSVPTGDGANVLTF
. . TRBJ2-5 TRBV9 TGTGCCAGCAGCGTGGACGGGAAAGAGACCCAGTACTTC CASSVDGKETQYF
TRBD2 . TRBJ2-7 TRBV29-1 TGCAGCGCTGGACCGGGGCTAGCGGGAGGCTACGAGCAGTACTTC CSAGPGLAGGYEQYF
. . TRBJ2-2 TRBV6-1 TGTGCCAGCAGTGAGCTGGGTCGGGGCGGGGAGCTGTTTTTT CASSELGRGGELFF
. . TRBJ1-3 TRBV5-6 TGTGCCAGCAGCCCCGGGGGGGGCAGGGCTGGAAACACCATATATTTT CASSPGGGRAGNTIYF
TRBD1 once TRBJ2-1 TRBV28 TGTGCCAGCAGTGGGGACAGGGAAAAGCAGTTCTTC CASSGDREKQFF
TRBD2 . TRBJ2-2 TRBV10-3 TGTGCCACCGAAGCAACTAGCGGGGGGGCCGGGGAGCTGTTTTTT CATEATSGGAGELFF
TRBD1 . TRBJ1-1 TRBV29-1 TGCAGCGTTGAAGAACTTCGACAGGGGGCTTGGACTGAAGCTTTCTTT CSVEELRQGAWTEAFF